The 26 T cell receptor beta chains given below trace back to one sample, sequenced in a study of CXCR3-negative and CXCR3-positive naive CD8 T cells. Libraries were UMI-labeled 5' RACE TRB cDNA. TCRdb processed the 5' RACE reads again and assigns one entry to each CDR3 protein, with no DNA. In total, the table holds about 62,000 distinct CDR3 sequences. What was sequenced was naive CXCR3- CD8+ T cells from blood. Specified subset: CD45RO-CCR7+CD27+CD95- naive CD8+ T cells lacking CXCR3 (TNR3-). These receptors were collected from a human donor in good health. Some clones in this sample may be carry-over from other donors' samples.

The genes are TRBV2 and TRBJ1-5; the D gene TCRdb calls, TRBD1, cannot be checked with no DNA. The CDR3 is 15 amino acids. Germline V gene sequence: CDR1 SNHLY, CDR2 FYNNEI. The CDR3 sequence: CASSETQGRNQPQHF. Based on the CDR3 plus reference TRBV2 and TRBJ1-5, the full variable domain is EPEVTQTPSHQVTQMGQEVILRCVPISNHLYFYWYRQILGQKVEFLVSFYNNEISEKSEIFDDQFSVERPDGSNFTLKIRSTKLEDSAMYFCASSETQGRNQPQHFGDGTRLSIL.

The rearrangement joins TRBV6-2 or TRBV6-3 to TRBJ2-7; TCRdb names TRBD1, which stays unverified in the absence of DNA. Germline V gives CDR1 MNHEY, CDR2 SVGEGT. The CDR3 consists of 14 residues. CDR3 region: CASSQQGLAYEQYF.

This CDR3 is CATSDPGTRGGDEQFF. The V and J genes are TRBV24-1 and TRBJ2-1; the TCRdb call, TRBD2, lacks DNA for checking. Per germline, CDR1 KGHDR and CDR2 SFDVKD. The CDR3 extends over 16 amino acids.

The chain carries TRBV7-2 and TRBJ2-7; TCRdb indicates TRBD1, and absent DNA this call remains unverified. The CDR3 spans 16 residues. Germline V lookup: CDR1 SGHTA, CDR2 FQGNSA. The CDR3 spells CASSSPGRPSSYEQYF.

The gene calls are TRBV20-1 and TRBJ2-1. CDR1 and CDR2 from the germline V gene are DFQATT and SNEGSKA (reference sequence). CDR3 size: 13 residues. CDR3: CSASQSSYNEQFF.

The chain uses TRBV6-1 and TRBJ2-7; TCRdb outputs TRBD2, but without DNA this stays unchecked. CDR1 is MNHNS, CDR2 SASEGT, per germline. The CDR3 length is 17 residues. The CDR3 protein is CASSEAAFEDYNYEQYF.

The V and J genes are TRBV7-9 and TRBJ1-2. The CDR3 length is 13 residues. The germline gives CDR1 SEHNR, CDR2 FQNEAQ (reference sequence). Here the CDR3 reads CASSLVAVYGYTF.

The V call is TRBV7-2, the J call TRBJ2-2; the TRBD1 assignment by TCRdb is unverifiable without DNA. The germline V gene has CDR1 SGHTA and CDR2 FQGNSA. The CDR3 covers 16 residues. This chain's CDR3 is CASSLQGSANTGELFF.

The CDR3 here is CASSDGLAGGQEQFF. V is TRBV6-4 and J is TRBJ2-1; TCRdb gives TRBD2 as the D gene, but with no DNA this cannot be confirmed. CDR3 length: 15 amino acids. Germline V lookup: CDR1 MRHNA, CDR2 SNTAGT.

The gene calls are TRBV28 and TRBJ2-7. The CDR3 is made up of 12 amino acids. CDR1 MDHEN and CDR2 SYDVKM come from the germline V gene. This CDR3 reads CASARPSYEQYF.

The chain is built from TRBV19 and TRBJ2-1. Germline V gives CDR1 LNHDA, CDR2 SQIVND (reference sequence). This CDR3 has 13 residues. The CDR3: CASSIDSYNEQFF.

The chain has TRBV7-6 and TRBJ2-2; the TCRdb call, TRBD2, lacks DNA for checking. This CDR3 has 14 residues. The germline gives CDR1 SGHVS, CDR2 FNYEAQ. The CDR3 sequence: CASSSLVGTGELFF. Full variable domain (remainder filled in from reference TRBV7-6 and TRBJ2-2): GAGVSQSPRYKVTKRGQDVALRCDPISGHVSLYWYRQALGQGPEFLTYFNYEAQQDKSGLPNDRFSAERPEGSISTLTIQRTEQRDSAMYRCASSSLVGTGELFFGEGSRLTVL.

The CDR3 is CASSPEERGGYEQYF. V and J are TRBV5-4 and TRBJ2-7; the TCRdb D gene call, TRBD2, has no DNA to confirm it. Germline V lookup: CDR1 SGHNT, CDR2 YYREEE (reference sequence). CDR3 length: 15 amino acids.

The chain combines TRBV11-3 with TRBJ2-1; the TRBD1 assignment by TCRdb is unverifiable without DNA. This CDR3 has 14 amino acids. Germline V gene sequence: CDR1 SGHNT, CDR2 YENEEA. The CDR3 protein is CASSPGGDYNEQFF.

V usage is TRBV20-1 and J usage is TRBJ2-1; with no DNA, the TCRdb D assignment of TRBD2 cannot be verified. Germline loops: CDR1 DFQATT, CDR2 SNEGSKA (reference sequence). The CDR3 is 13 residues long. This chain's CDR3 is CSARDFRADEQFF.

The chain combines TRBV12-3 or TRBV12-4 with TRBJ1-1. This CDR3 region has 13 residues. The CDR3 sequence: CASSWGMNTEAFF.

The CDR3 loop reads CASSVDSYAEAFF. The gene calls are TRBV5-6 and TRBJ1-1. The CDR3 totals 13 residues. Germline V gene sequence: CDR1 SGHDT, CDR2 YYEEEE.

This rearrangement joins TRBV3-1 to TRBJ2-7; TCRdb gives TRBD2 as the D gene, but with no DNA this cannot be confirmed. Looked up from germline, CDR1 is LGHDT and CDR2 is YNNKEL (reference sequence). The CDR3 extends over 16 amino acids. The CDR3 here is CASSQDVALSEYEQYF.

The rearrangement joins TRBV7-2 to TRBJ2-5; TCRdb gives TRBD1 as the D gene, but with no DNA this cannot be confirmed. Germline CDR1 SGHTA, CDR2 FQGNSA. This CDR3 contains 15 residues. The CDR3 is CASSFVTDPAETQYF.

The gene calls are TRBV7-2 and TRBJ2-3; the TRBD2 assignment by TCRdb is unverifiable without DNA. Germline values: CDR1 SGHTA, CDR2 FQGNSA. This CDR3 is 17 amino acids long. The CDR3 here is CASSAGLAGGITDTQYF. The full variable domain, with the rest looked up from reference TRBV7-2 and TRBJ2-3, is GAGVSQSPSNKVTEKGKDVELRCDPISGHTALYWYRQSLGQGLEFLIYFQGNSAPDKSGLPSDRFSAERTGGSVSTLTIQRTQQEDSAVYLCASSAGLAGGITDTQYFGPGTRLTVL.

The chain combines TRBV4-1 with TRBJ2-2. This CDR3 spans 13 amino acids. Per germline, CDR1 MGHRA and CDR2 YSYEKL. The CDR3 sequence is CASSQDKLGELFF.

The chain recombines TRBV20-1 with TRBJ2-7. CDR1 is DFQATT and CDR2 is SNEGSKA in the germline V gene (reference sequence). The CDR3 length is 12 residues. The CDR3: CSAREREFEQYF.

V usage is TRBV7-8 and J usage is TRBJ2-1. Looked up from germline, CDR1 is SGHVS and CDR2 is FQNEAQ. The CDR3 spans 11 residues. The chain's CDR3 is CASSADRGQFF.

The rearrangement joins TRBV20-1 to TRBJ1-5; TCRdb's assignment of TRBD1 cannot be checked, as there is no DNA. Germline V gene lookup returns CDR1 DFQATT and CDR2 SNEGSKA (reference sequence). The CDR3 runs to 18 residues. CDR3 residues: CSARPSGIRADSNQPQHF.

The chain employs TRBV5-1 and TRBJ2-7; TCRdb's D call of TRBD1 is untestable without DNA. Germline CDR1 and CDR2: SGHRS and YFSETQ. CDR3 length: 12 residues. CDR3 sequence reads: CASSGNRDEQYF.

This chain links TRBV27 with TRBJ2-2; the TRBD1 assignment by TCRdb is unverifiable without DNA. The CDR3 spans 14 residues. Per germline, CDR1 MNHEY and CDR2 SMNVEV (reference sequence). CDR3 sequence: CASTLQGPTGELFF.